These T cell receptor beta chains were read from a single sample in a study of neurological immune-mediated disorders. TCRdb independently ran MiXCR on the 5' RACE reads; one entry per CDR3 protein. In the table there are tens of thousands of distinct CDR3 sequences, about 3.4% of which are singletons. Sequences were obtained from PBMCs. The receptors stem from a middle-aged man with multiple sclerosis. CDR3s leave out the opening cysteine and the closing phenylalanine or tryptophan.

TRBJ1-2 | TRBV5-1 | ASSLSRPGRALNGNGYT
TRBJ2-5 | TRBV10-2 | ASSRGGLKETQY
TRBJ2-1 | TRBV7-8 | ASSEEGPSYNEQF
TRBJ2-5 | TRBV5-1 | ASSVEGARETQY
TRBJ2-1 | TRBV7-9 | ASSLEIAGGHEQF
TRBJ2-2 | TRBV29-1 | SVEWEGTGELF
TRBJ2-7 | TRBV10-3 | AISGTGTGYYEQY
TRBJ1-4 | TRBV6-6 | ASSYWGLPTNEKLF
TRBJ1-2 | TRBV19 | ASSTRGASGYT
TRBJ2-5 | TRBV29-1 | SVEGPRLGKKTQY
TRBJ1-5 | TRBV12-3/TRBV12-4 | ASSLGVSNQPQH
TRBJ1-2 | TRBV7-9 | ASSLAGDRVRGYT
TRBJ1-1 | TRBV19 | ASSMVVVARGRRRTEAF
TRBJ1-5 | TRBV5-1 | ASSLGGALGSQPQH